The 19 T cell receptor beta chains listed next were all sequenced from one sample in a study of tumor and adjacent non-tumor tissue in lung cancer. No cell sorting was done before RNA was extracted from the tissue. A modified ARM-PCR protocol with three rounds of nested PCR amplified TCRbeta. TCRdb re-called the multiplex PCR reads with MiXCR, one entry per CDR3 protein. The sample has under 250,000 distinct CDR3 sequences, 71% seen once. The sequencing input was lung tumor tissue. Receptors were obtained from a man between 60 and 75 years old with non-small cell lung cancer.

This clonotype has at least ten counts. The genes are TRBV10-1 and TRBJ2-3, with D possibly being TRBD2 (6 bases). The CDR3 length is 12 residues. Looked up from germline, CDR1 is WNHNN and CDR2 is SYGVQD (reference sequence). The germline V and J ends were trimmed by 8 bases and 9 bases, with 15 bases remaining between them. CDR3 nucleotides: TGCGCCAGCTCCCTCGTAGGAGGGACGCAGTATTTT. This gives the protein CASSLVGGTQYF.

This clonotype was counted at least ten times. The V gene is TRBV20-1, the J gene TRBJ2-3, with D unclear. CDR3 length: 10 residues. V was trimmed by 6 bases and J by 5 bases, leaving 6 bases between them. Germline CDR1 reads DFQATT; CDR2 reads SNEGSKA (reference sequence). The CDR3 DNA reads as TGCAGTGCCCAGCTAGATACGCAGTATTTT. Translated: CSAQLDTQYF.

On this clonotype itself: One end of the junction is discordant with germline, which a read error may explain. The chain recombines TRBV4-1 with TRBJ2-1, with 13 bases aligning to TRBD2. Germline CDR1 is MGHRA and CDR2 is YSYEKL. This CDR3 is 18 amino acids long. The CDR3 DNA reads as TGCGCCAGCAGCCGGCGAGGACTAGCGGGAGTTTCCTACAAAGAGCAGTTCTTC. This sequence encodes CASSRRGLAGVSYKEQFF.

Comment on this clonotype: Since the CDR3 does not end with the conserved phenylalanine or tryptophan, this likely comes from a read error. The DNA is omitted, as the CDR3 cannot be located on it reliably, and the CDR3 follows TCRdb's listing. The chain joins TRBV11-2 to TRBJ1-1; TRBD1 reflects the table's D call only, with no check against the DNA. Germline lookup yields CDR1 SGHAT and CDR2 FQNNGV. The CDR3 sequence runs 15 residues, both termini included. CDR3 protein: CANSFQGVWNTEVFY.

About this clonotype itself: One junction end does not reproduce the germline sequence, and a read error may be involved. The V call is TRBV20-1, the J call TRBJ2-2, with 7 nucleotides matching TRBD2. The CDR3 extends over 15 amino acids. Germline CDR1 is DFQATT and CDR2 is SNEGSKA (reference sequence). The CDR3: CSARISGTNTRELIF. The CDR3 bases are TGCAGTGCTAGAATCAGCGGGACGAACACCCGGGAGCTGATTTTT.

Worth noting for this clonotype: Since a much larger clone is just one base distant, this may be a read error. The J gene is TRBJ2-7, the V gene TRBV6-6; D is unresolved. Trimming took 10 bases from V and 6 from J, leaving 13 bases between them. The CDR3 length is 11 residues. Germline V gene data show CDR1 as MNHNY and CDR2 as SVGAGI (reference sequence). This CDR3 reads CANRANSEQYF. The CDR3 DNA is TGTGCCAACAGAGCCAACAGCGAGCAGTACTTC.

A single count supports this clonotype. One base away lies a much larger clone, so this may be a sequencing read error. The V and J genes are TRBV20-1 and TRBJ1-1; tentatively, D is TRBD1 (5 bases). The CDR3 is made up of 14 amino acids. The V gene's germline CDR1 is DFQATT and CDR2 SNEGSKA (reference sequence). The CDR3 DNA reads TGCAGTGCTGACGGTGGGACTAGGAACACTGAAGATTTCTTT. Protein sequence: CSADGGTRNTEDFF.

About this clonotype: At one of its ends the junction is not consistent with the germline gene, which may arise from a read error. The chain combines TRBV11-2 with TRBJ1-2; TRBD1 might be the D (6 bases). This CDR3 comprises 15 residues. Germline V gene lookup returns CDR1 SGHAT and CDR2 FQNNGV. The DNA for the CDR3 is TGTGCTAGCAGTTCCCTTGGGGGCGTAGCCTTCGGCTACACCTTC. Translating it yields CASSSLGGVAFGYTF.

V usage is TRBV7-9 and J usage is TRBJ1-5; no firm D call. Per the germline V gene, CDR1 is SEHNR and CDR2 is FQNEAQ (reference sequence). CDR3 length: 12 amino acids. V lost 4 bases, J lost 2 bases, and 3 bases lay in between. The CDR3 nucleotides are TGTGCCAGCAGCTGGGGCAATCAGCCCCAGCATTTT. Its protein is CASSWGNQPQHF.

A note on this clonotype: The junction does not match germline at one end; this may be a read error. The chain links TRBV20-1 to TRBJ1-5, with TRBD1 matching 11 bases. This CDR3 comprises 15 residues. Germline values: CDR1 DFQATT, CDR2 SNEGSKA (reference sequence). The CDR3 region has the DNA TGCTGTGCTTATCCGGGACAGGGGGTTGGTCAACCCCAGCATTTT. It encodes CCAYPGQGVGQPQHF.

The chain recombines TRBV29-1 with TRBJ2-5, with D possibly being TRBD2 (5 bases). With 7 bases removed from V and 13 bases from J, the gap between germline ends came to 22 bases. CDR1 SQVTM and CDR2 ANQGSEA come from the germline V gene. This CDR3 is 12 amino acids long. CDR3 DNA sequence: TGCAGCGGCCAACGGAATAGGGAGACTCTGTACTTC. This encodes CSGQRNRETLYF.

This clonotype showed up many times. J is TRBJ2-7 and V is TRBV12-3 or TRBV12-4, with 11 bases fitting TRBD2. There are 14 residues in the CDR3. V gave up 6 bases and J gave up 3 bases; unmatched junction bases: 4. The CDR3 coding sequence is TGTGCCAGCAGCGACGGGACTAGCGGCTACGAGCAGTACTTC. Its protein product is CASSDGTSGYEQYF.

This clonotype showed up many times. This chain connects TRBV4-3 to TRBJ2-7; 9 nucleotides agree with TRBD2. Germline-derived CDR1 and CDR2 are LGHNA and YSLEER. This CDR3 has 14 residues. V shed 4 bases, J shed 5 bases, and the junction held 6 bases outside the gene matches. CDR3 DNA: TGCGCCAGCAGCCCTCCCCAGCGGGGGGACGAGCAGTACTTC. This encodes CASSPPQRGDEQYF.

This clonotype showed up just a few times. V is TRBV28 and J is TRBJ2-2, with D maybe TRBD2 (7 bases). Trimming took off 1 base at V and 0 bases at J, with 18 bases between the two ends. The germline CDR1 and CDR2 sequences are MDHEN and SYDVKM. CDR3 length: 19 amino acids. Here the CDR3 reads CASSLYGGGRLTNTGELFF. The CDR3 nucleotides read TGTGCCAGCAGTTTATACGGCGGGGGCCGACTCACGAACACCGGGGAGCTGTTTTTT.

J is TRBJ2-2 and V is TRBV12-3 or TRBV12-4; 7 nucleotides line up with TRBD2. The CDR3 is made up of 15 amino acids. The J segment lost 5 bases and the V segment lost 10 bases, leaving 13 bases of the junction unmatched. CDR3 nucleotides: TGTGCCATCGGGGAGGGAGGGAGTGGGACCGGGGAGCTGTTTTTT. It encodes CAIGEGGSGTGELFF.

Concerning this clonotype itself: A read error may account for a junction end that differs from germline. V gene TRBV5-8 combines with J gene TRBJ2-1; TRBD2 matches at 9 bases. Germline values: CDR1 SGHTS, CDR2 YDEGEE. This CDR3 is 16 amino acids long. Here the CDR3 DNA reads TGTGGCAGCAGCATCACTAGCGGGTATTCCTACAATGAGCAGTTCTTC. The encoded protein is CGSSITSGYSYNEQFF. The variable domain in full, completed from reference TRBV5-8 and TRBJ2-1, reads EAGVTQSPTHLIKTRGQQATLRCSPISGHTSVYWYQQALGLGLQFLLWYDEGEERNRGNFPPRFSGRQFPNYSSELNVNALELEDSALYLCGSSITSGYSYNEQFFGPGTRLTVL.

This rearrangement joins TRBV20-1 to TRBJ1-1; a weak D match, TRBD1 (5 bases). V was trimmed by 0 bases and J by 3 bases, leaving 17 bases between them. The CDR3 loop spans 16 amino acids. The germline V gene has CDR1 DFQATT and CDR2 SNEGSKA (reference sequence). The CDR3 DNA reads TGCAGTGCTAGAGATTTGGGGGGGGGGTTGGACACTGAAGCTTTCTTT. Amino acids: CSARDLGGGLDTEAFF.

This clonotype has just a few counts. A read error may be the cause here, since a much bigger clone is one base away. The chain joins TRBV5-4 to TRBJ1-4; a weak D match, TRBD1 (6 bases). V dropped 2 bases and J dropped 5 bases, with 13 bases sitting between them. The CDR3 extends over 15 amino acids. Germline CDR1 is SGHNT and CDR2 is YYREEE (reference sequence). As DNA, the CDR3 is TGTGCCAGCAGCTTCACAGGGACCGTGAATGAAAAACTGTTTTTT. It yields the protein CASSFTGTVNEKLFF.

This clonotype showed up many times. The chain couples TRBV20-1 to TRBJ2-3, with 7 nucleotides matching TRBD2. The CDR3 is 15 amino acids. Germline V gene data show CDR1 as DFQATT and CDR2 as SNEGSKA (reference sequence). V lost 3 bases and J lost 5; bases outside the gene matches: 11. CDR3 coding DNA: TGCAGTGCTAGGGATGCAGCGGGACCCGTAGATACGCAGTATTTT. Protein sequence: CSARDAAGPVDTQYF.